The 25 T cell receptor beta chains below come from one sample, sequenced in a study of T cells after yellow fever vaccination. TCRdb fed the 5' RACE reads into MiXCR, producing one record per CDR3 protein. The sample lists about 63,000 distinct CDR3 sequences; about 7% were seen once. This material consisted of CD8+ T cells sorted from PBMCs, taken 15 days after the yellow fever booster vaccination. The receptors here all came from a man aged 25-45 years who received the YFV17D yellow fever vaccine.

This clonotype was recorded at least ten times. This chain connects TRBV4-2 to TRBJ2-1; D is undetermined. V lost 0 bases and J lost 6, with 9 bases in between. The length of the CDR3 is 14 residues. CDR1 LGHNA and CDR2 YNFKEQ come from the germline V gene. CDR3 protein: CASSQEAVGNEQFF. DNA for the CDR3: TGTGCCAGCAGCCAAGAGGCTGTTGGCAATGAGCAGTTCTTC.

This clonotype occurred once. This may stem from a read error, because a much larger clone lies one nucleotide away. The CDR3 sequence: CASSANAGLADETQYF. CDR3 coding DNA: TGTGCCAGCAGCGCCAACGCCGGACTAGCGGATGAGACCCAGTACTTC. This chain links TRBV9 with TRBJ2-5, with 10 bases that match TRBD2. J was trimmed by 5 bases and V by 3 bases; bases with no gene match: 10. CDR1 and CDR2 from the germline V gene are SGDLS and YYNGEE. This CDR3 spans 16 amino acids.

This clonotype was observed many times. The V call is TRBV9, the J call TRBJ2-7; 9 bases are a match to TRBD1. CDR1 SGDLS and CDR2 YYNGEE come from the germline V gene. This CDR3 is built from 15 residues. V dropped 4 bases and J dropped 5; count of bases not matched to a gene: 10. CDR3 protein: CASSPRDRDIDEQYF. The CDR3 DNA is TGTGCCAGCAGCCCCCGGGACAGGGATATCGACGAGCAGTACTTC.

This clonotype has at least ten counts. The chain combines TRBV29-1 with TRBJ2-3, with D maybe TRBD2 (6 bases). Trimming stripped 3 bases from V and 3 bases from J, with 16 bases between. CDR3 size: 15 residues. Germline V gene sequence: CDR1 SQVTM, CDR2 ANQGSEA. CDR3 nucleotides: TGCAGCGTTGACCGATTCCGGGACTCGACAGATACGCAGTATTTT. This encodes CSVDRFRDSTDTQYF.

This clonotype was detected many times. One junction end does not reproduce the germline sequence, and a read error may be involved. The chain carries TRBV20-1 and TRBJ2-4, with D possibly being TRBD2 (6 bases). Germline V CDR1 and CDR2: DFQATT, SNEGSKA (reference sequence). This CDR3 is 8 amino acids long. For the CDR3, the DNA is TGCAGTGCTGGGGGGAATTTCTTC. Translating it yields CSAGGNFF.

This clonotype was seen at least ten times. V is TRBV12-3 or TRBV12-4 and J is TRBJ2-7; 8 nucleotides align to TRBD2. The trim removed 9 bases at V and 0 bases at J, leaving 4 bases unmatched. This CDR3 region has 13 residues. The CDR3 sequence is CASLAGLSYEQYF. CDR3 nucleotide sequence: TGTGCCAGTCTAGCGGGTCTCTCCTACGAGCAGTACTTC.

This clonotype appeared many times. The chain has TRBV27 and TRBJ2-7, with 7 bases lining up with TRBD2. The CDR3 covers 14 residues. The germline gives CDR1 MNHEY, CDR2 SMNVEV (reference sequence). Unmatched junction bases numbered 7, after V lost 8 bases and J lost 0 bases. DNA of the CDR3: TGTGCCAGCCTGGGGAGGGGTCCCTCCTACGAGCAGTACTTC. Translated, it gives CASLGRGPSYEQYF.

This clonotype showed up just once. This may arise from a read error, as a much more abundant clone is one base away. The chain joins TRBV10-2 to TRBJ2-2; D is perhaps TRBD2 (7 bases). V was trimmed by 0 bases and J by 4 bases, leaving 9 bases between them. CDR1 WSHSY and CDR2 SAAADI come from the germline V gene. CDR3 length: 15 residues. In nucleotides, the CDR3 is TGCGCCAGCAGTGAGTCGGGGGGGGCCACCGGGGAGCTGTTTTTT. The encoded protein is CASSESGGATGELFF.

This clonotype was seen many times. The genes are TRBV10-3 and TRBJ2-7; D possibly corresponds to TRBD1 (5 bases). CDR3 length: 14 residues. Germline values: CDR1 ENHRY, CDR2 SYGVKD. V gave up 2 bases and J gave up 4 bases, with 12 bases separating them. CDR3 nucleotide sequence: TGTGCCATCAGTGAGACCCAGGGATTTTACGAGCAGTACTTC. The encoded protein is CAISETQGFYEQYF.

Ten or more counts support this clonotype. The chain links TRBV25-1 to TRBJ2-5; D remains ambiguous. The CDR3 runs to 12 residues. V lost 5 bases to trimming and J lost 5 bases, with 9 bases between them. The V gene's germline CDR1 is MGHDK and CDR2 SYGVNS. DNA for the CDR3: TGTGCCAGCAGTCATGGGTTTGAGACCCAGTACTTC. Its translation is CASSHGFETQYF. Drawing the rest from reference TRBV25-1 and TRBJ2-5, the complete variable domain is EADIYQTPRYLVIGTGKKITLECSQTMGHDKMYWYQQDPGMELHLIHYSYGVNSTEKGDLSSESTVSRIRTEHFPLTLESARPSHTSQYLCASSHGFETQYFGPGTRLLVL.

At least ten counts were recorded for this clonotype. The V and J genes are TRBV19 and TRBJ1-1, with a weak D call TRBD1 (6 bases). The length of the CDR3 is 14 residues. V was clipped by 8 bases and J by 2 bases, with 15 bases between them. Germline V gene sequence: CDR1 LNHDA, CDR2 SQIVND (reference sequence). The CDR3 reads CASSFGTTNTEAFF. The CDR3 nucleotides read TGTGCCAGTTCTTTCGGGACAACCAACACTGAAGCTTTCTTT.

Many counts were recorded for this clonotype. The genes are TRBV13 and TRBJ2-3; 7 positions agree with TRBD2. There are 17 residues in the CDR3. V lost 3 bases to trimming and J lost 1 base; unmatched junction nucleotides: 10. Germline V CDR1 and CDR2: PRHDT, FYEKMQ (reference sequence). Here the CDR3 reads CASSFDGREWGTDTQYF. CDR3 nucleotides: TGTGCCAGCAGCTTTGATGGGCGGGAGTGGGGCACAGATACGCAGTATTTT.

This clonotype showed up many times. In DNA form, the CDR3 reads TGTGCCAGCAGTTTAGCCGACAGGGCCCATGAGCAGTTCTTC. This sequence encodes CASSLADRAHEQFF. The chain combines TRBV12-3 or TRBV12-4 with TRBJ2-1, with 7 bases aligning to TRBD1. The CDR3 extends over 14 amino acids. V dropped 0 bases and J dropped 8; count of bases not matched to a gene: 4.

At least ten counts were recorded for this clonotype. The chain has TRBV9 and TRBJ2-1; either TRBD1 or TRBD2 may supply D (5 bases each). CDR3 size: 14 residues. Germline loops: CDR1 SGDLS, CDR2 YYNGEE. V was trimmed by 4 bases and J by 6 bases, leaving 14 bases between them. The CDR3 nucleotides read TGTGCCAGCAGCCTGGGGCTTGGGAGCAATGAGCAGTTCTTC. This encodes CASSLGLGSNEQFF.

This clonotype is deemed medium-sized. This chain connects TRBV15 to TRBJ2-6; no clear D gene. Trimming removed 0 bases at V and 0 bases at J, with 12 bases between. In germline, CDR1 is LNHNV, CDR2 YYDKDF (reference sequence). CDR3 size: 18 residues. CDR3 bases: TGTGCCACCAGCAGAGATCAAGAAGGTAGCTCTGGGGCCAACGTCCTGACTTTC. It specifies CATSRDQEGSSGANVLTF.

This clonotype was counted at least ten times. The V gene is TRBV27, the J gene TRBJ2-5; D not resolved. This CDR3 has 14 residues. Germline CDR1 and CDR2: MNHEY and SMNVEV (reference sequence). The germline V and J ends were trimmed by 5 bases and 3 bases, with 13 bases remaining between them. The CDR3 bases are TGTGCCAGCAGTCCACAAATTAGAGAAGAGACCCAGTACTTC. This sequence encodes CASSPQIREETQYF.

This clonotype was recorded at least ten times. CDR3 loop: CASSIAGAGSDTQYF. The CDR3 coding sequence is TGTGCCAGCAGCATCGCAGGAGCGGGGAGCGATACGCAGTATTTT. The chain carries TRBV5-4 and TRBJ2-3; 7 positions match TRBD2. The CDR3 loop spans 15 amino acids. Germline CDR1 SGHNT, CDR2 YYREEE (reference sequence). V shed 4 bases, J shed 6 bases, and the junction held 11 bases outside the gene matches.

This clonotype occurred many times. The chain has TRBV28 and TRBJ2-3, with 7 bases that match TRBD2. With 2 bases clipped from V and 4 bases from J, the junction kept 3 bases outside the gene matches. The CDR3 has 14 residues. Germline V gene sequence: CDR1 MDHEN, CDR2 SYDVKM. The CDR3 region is CASSLSLAADTQYF. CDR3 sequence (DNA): TGTGCCAGCAGTTTAAGTCTAGCGGCAGATACGCAGTATTTT.

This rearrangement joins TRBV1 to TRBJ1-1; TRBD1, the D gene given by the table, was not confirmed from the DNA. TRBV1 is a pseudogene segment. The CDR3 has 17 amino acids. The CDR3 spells CTSSPKTETIRGTEAFF. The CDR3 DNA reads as TGCACCAGCAGCCCAAAGACAGAGACCATAAGAGGCACTGAAGCTTTCTTT.

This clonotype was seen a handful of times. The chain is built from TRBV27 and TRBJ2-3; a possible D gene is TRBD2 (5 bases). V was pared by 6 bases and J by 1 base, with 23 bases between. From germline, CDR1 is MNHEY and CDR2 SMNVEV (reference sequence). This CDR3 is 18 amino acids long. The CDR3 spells CASSPLTPTTGGTDTQYF. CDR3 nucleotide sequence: TGTGCCAGCAGCCCGCTCACCCCCACAACCGGGGGCACAGATACGCAGTATTTT.

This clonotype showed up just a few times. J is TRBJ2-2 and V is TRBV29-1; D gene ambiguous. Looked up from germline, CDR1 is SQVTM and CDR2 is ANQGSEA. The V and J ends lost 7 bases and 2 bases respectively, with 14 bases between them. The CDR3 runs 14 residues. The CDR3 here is CSGINPENTGELFF. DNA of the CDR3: TGCAGCGGCATTAATCCTGAAAACACCGGGGAGCTGTTTTTT.

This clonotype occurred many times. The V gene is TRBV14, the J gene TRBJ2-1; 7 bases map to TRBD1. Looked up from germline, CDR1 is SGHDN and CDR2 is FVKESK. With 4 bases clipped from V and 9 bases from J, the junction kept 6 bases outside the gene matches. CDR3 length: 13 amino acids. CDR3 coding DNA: TGTGCCAGCAGCCGGGACAGTCTTAGTGAGCAGTTCTTC. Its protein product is CASSRDSLSEQFF.

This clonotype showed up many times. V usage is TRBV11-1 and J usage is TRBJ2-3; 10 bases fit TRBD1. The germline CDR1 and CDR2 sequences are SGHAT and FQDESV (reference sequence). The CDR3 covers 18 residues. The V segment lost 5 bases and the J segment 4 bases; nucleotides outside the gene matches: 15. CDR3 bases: TGTGCCAGCAGCACCCGGGACAGGGGTTCCCCAAAGGCAGATACGCAGTATTTT. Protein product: CASSTRDRGSPKADTQYF.

The CDR3 sequence is CASEPGLLSDTQYF. The CDR3 DNA reads as TGTGCCAGCGAGCCGGGGCTACTCTCAGATACGCAGTATTTT. The gene calls are TRBV4-2 and TRBJ2-3, with D perhaps assigned TRBD1 or TRBD2 (5 bases each). CDR1 is LGHNA and CDR2 is YNFKEQ in the germline V gene. CDR3 length: 14 residues. The V end lost 8 bases, the J end lost 4 bases, and 16 bases lay between the germline ends.

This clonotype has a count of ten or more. CDR3 amino acids: CASSLKRGTLWDEQYF. DNA for the CDR3: TGTGCCAGCAGCCTTAAACGGGGGACCCTGTGGGACGAGCAGTACTTC. The chain combines TRBV14 with TRBJ2-7; a possible D gene is TRBD2 (6 bases). From germline, CDR1 is SGHDN and CDR2 FVKESK. V was cut by 4 bases and J by 5 bases, with 21 bases left in between. The length of the CDR3 is 16 residues.